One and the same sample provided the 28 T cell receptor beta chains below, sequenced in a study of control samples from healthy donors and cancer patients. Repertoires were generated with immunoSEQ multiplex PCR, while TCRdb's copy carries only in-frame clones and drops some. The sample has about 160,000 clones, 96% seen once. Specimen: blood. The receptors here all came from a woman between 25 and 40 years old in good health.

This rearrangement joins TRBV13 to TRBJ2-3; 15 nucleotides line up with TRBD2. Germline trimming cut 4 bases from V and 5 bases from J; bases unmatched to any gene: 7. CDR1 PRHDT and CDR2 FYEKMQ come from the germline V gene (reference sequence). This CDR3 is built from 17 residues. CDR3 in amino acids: CASSSWTSGGAEDTQYF. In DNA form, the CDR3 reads TGTGCCAGCAGCTCGTGGACTAGCGGGGGGGCGGAAGATACGCAGTATTTT.

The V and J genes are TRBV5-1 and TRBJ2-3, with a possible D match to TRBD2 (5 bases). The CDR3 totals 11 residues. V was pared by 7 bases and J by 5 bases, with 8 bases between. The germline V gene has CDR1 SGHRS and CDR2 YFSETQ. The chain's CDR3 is CASAEGDTQYF. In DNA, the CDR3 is TGCGCCAGCGCTGAGGGAGATACGCAGTATTTT.

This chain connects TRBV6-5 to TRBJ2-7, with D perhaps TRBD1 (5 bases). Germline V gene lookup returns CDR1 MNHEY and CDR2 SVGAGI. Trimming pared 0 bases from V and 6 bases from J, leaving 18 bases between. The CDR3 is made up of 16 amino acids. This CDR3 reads CASSYSQSIFGAEQYF. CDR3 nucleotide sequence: TGTGCCAGCAGTTACTCCCAATCAATCTTTGGGGCCGAGCAGTACTTC.

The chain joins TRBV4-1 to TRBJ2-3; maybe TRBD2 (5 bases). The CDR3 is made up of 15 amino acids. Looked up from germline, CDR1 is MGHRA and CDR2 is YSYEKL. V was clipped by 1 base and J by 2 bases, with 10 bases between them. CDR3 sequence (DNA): TGCGCCAGCAGCCAAGCGGCTAGCTCCACAGATACGCAGTATTTT. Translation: CASSQAASSTDTQYF.

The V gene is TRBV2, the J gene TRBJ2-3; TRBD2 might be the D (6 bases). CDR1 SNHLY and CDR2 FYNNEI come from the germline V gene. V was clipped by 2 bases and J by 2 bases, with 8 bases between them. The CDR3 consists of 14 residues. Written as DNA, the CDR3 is TGTGCCAGCAGTGAATGGGGGGTCACAGATACGCAGTATTTT. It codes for CASSEWGVTDTQYF.

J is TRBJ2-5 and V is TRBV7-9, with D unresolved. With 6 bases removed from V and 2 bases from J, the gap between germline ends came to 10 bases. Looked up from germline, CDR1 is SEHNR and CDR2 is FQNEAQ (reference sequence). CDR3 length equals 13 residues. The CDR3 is CASSPASQETQYF. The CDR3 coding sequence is TGTGCCAGCAGTCCGGCCAGTCAAGAGACCCAGTACTTC.

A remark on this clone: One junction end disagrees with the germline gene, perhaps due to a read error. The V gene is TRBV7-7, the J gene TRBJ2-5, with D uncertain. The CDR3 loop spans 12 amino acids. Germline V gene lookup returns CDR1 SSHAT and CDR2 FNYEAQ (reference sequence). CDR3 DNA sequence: TGTGCTAGCAGCTCAAGATTGGGGACCCAGTACTTC. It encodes CASSSRLGTQYF.

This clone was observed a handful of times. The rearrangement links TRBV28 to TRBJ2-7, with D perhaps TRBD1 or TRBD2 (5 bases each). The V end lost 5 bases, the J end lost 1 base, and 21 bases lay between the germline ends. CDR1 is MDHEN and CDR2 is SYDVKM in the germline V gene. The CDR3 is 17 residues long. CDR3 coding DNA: TGTGCCAGCAGTACCAGCTTCGGGGCAGGGAGTTCCTACGAGCAGTACTTC. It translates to CASSTSFGAGSSYEQYF.

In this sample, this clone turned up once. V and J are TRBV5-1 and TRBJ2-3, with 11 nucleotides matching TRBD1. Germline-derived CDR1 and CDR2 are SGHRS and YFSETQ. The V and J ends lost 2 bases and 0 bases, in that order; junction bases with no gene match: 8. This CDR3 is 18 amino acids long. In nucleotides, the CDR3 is TGCGCCAGCAGCTTCCTCGGACAGGGGGCCCAAAGCACAGATACGCAGTATTTT. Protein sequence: CASSFLGQGAQSTDTQYF.

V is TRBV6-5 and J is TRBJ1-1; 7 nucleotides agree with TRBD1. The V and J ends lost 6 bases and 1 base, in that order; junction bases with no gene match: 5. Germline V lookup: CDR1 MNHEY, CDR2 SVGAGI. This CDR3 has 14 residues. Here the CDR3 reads CASSRGTENTEAFF. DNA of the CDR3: TGTGCCAGCAGCCGCGGGACAGAGAACACTGAAGCTTTCTTT.

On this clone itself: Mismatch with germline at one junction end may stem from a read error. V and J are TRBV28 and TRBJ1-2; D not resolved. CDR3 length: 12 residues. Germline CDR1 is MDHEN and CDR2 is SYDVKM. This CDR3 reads CASSLYPGGYTF. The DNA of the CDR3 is TGTGCCAGCAGCTTATACCCGGGGGGCTACACCTTC.

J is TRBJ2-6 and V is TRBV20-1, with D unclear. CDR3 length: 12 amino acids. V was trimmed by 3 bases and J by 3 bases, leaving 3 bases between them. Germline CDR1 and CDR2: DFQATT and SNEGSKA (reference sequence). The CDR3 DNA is TGCAGTGCTAGTGTTGGGGCCAACGTCCTGACTTTC. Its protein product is CSASVGANVLTF.

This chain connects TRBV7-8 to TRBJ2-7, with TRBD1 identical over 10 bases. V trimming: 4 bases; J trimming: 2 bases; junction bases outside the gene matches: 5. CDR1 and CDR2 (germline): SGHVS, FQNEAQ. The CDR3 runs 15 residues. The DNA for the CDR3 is TGTGCCAGCAGCTCCGGGACAGGGGTGCCCTACGAGCAGTACTTC. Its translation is CASSSGTGVPYEQYF.

The CDR3 region is CASSLGPGLGTYEQYF. The CDR3, as DNA: TGTGCCAGCAGCTTAGGGCCGGGACTAGGGACCTACGAGCAGTACTTC. The chain carries TRBV11-3 and TRBJ2-7, with TRBD2 matching 8 bases. Germline V gene data show CDR1 as SGHNT and CDR2 as YENEEA. This CDR3 is built from 16 residues. After removal of 1 base from V and 2 bases from J, the junction contained 7 bases not matched to a gene.

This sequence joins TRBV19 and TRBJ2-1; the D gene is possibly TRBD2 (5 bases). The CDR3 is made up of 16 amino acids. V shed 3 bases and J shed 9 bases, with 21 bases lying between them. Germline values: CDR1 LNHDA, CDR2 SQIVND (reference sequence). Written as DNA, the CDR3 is TGTGCCAGTAGTATCATTAGTACTAGTCGAGATGGTGAGCAGTTCTTC. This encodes CASSIISTSRDGEQFF.

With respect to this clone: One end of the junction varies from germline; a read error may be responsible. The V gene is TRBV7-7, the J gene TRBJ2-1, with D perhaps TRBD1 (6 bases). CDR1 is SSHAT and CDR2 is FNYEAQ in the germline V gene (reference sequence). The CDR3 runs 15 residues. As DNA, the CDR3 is TGTGCTAGCAGCTTAGGGGACAATACCTACAATGAGCAGTTCTTC. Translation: CASSLGDNTYNEQFF.

The CDR3 sequence is CASSPTANYGYTF. The CDR3 nucleotides are TGTGCCAGCAGCCCGACAGCGAACTATGGCTACACCTTC. This sequence joins TRBV14 and TRBJ1-2; D is perhaps TRBD1 (5 bases). Germline V gene lookup returns CDR1 SGHDN and CDR2 FVKESK. Trimming took 4 bases from V and 2 from J, leaving 8 bases between them. The CDR3 has 13 amino acids. The variable domain in full, with the rest retrieved from reference TRBV14 and TRBJ1-2, is EAGVTQFPSHSVIEKGQTVTLRCDPISGHDNLYWYRRVMGKEIKFLLHFVKESKQDESGMPNNRFLAERTGGTYSTLKVQPAELEDSGVYFCASSPTANYGYTFGSGTRLTVV.

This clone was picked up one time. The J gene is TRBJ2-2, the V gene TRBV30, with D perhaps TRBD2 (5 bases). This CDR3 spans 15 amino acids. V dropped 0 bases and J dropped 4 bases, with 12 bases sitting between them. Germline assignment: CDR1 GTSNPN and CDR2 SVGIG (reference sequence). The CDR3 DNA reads TGTGCCTGGAGTGTGACGGGGTTGAGCACCGGGGAGCTGTTTTTT. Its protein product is CAWSVTGLSTGELFF. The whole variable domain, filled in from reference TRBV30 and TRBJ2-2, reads SQTIHQWPATLVQPVGSPLSLECTVEGTSNPNLYWYRQAAGRGLQLLFYSVGIGQISSEVPQNLSASRPQDRQFILSSKKLLLSDSGFYLCAWSVTGLSTGELFFGEGSRLTVL.

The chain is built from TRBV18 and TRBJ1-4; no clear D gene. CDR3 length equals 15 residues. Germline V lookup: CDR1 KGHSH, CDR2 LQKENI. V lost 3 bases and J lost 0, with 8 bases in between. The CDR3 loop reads CASSPIQTTNEKLFF. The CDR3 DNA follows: TGTGCCAGCTCACCCATACAGACAACTAATGAAAAACTGTTTTTT.

The CDR3 protein is CASSPYSNQPQHF. CDR3 DNA sequence: TGTGCCAGCAGTCCGTATAGCAATCAGCCCCAGCATTTT. The J gene is TRBJ1-5, the V gene TRBV27, with D uncertain. Trimming stripped 5 bases from V and 0 bases from J, with 5 bases between. Germline assignment: CDR1 MNHEY and CDR2 SMNVEV (reference sequence). The CDR3 length is 13 residues.

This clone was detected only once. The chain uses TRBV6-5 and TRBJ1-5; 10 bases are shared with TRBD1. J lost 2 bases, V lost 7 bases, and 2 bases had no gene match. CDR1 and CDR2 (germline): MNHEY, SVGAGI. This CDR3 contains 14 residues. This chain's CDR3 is CASTGTGGNQPQHF. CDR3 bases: TGTGCCAGCACTGGGACAGGGGGCAATCAGCCCCAGCATTTT.

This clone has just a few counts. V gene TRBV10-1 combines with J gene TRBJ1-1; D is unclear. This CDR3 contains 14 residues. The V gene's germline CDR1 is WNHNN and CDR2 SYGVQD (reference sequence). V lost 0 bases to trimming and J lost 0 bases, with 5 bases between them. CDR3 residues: CASSESTVNTEAFF. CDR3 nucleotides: TGCGCCAGCAGTGAGTCGACCGTGAACACTGAAGCTTTCTTT.

CDR3 in DNA: TGCGCCAGCAGCTTGTATGGGCATCGGTATGGCTACACCTTC. Residues: CASSLYGHRYGYTF. This chain joins TRBV5-1 and TRBJ1-2; D is undetermined. The germline gives CDR1 SGHRS, CDR2 YFSETQ. The CDR3 consists of 14 residues. The V end was cut by 1 base, the J end by 5 bases, with 12 bases between.

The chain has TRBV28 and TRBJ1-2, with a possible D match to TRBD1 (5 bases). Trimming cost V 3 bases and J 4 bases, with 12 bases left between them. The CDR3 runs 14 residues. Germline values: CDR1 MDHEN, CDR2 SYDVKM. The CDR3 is CASSLGGIPYGYTF. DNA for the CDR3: TGTGCCAGCAGTTTGGGGGGAATTCCCTATGGCTACACCTTC.

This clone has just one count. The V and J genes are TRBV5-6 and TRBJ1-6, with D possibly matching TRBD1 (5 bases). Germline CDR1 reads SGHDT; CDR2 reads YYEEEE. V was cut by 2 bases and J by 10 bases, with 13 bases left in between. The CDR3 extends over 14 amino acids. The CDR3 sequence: CASSLRGGRSPLHF. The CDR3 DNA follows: TGTGCCAGCAGCTTAAGGGGCGGCAGATCACCCCTCCACTTT.

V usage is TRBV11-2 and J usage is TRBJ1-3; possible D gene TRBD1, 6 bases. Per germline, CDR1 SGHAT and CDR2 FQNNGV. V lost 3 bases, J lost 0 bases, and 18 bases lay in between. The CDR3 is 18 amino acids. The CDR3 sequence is CASSFTPSTGRSGNTIYF. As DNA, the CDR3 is TGTGCCAGCAGCTTTACCCCCTCGACAGGCCGCTCTGGAAACACCATATATTTT.

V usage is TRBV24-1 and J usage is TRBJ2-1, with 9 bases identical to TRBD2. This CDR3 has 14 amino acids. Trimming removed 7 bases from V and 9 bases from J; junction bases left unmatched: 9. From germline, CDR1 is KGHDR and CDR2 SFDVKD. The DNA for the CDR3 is TGTGCCACCAGCTTAGCGGGGGAGGTTACTGAGCAGTTCTTC. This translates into CATSLAGEVTEQFF.

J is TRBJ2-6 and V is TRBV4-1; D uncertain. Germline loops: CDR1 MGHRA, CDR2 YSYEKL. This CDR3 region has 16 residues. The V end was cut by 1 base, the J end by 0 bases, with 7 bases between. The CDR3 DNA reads TGCGCCAGCAGCCAAGCGCTGATCTCTGGGGCCAACGTCCTGACTTTC. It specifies CASSQALISGANVLTF.